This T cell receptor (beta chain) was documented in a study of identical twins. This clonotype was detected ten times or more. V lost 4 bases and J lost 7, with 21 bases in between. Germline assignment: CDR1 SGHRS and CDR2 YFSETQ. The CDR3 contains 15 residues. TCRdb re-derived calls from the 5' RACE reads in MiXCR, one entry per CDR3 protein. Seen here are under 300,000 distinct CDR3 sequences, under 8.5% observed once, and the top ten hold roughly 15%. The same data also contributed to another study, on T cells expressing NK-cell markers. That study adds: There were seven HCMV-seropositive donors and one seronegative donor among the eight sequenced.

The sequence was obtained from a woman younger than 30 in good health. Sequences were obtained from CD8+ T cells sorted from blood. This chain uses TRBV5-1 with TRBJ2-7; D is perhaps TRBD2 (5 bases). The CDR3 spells CASSPRGILEQEQYF. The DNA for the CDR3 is TGCGCCAGCAGCCCCAGAGGGATCTTGGAGCAGGAGCAGTACTTC.